This T cell receptor beta chain was sequenced during a study of T-cell reconstitution after alpha-beta-depleted transplantation in children. Germline loops: CDR1 DFQATT, CDR2 SNEGSKA (reference sequence). The CDR3 runs to 11 residues. The V segment lost 5 bases and the J segment 6 bases; nucleotides outside the gene matches: 3. Points from the study as a whole: A year had passed since transplant, and T-cell counts and diversity by then came mostly from newly produced T cells. Several hundred rapidly expanded clones from non-depleted graft cells reportedly supplied alpha-beta T cells about two months post-transplant.

The sample holds many counts of this clonotype. Its antigen is unidentified. During its preparation, the TCRbeta library received unique molecular identifiers. A single record per CDR3 protein comes from TCRdb applying MiXCR to the PCR reads. The sample holds over 150,000 distinct CDR3 sequences, approximately 12% seen once. The material was PBMCs, obtained before TCRalphabeta/CD19-depleted stem cell transplant. The source is a boy under 10 years old with acute myeloid leukemia, due to receive a stem cell transplant. This chain connects TRBV20-1 to TRBJ2-7; 8 nucleotides line up with TRBD1. CDR3 sequence: CSASQGAEQYF. The CDR3 DNA follows: TGCAGTGCTTCCCAGGGGGCCGAGCAGTACTTC.